The 28 T cell receptor beta chains in this list originate from one sample, sequenced in a study of T cells in Graves' hyperthyroidism and ophthalmopathy. Researchers took RNA transcripts and amplified the TCR beta CDR3 regions from them. When the TCR CDR3 underwent first-round RT-PCR, the HTBI primer set was used. TCRdb independently ran MiXCR on the multiplex PCR reads; one entry per CDR3 protein. The sample lists 300,000 to 350,000 distinct CDR3 sequences, about 21% occurring once. Sequences were obtained from blood. The receptors shown here come from a woman in her forties or fifties with Graves' hyperthyroidism.

J is TRBJ1-4 and V is TRBV5-1; 8 bases map to TRBD1. Trimming at V came to 4 bases and at J to 3 bases, leaving 5 bases not matched to a gene. The CDR3 extends over 15 amino acids. Germline CDR1 reads SGHRS; CDR2 reads YFSETQ. The CDR3 DNA is TGCGCCAGCAGCGCTCCGGGACAGGCTAATGAAAAACTGTTTTTT. Amino acid sequence: CASSAPGQANEKLFF.

J is TRBJ2-3 and V is TRBV6-2 or TRBV6-3; 7 nucleotides agree with TRBD2. The length of the CDR3 is 18 residues. Germline CDR1 and CDR2: MNHEY and SVGEGT. V shed 2 bases, J shed 5 bases, and the junction held 16 bases outside the gene matches. As DNA, the CDR3 is TGTGCCAGCAGTTACCGCGGTCCTAGCGGATATCAGAAAGATACGCAGTATTTT. The encoded protein is CASSYRGPSGYQKDTQYF.

To note about this clonotype: This likely comes from a read error, as the CDR3 has no conserved phenylalanine or tryptophan at its end. The chain combines TRBV27 with TRBJ2-1, with 11 nucleotides matching TRBD2. The CDR3 runs to 16 residues. In germline, CDR1 is MNHEY, CDR2 SMNVEV (reference sequence). V lost 6 bases, J lost 1 base, and 5 bases stayed unmatched. The CDR3 DNA reads TGTGCCAGCAGGGCCCTAGCGGGAGGTTCCTACAATGAGCAGTTCCTC. Its translation is CASRALAGGSYNEQFL.

The chain links TRBV7-6 to TRBJ2-1, with 11 bases fitting TRBD2. The V and J ends lost 3 bases and 2 bases, in that order; junction bases with no gene match: 9. The germline gives CDR1 SGHVS, CDR2 FNYEAQ. The CDR3 extends over 18 amino acids. The chain's CDR3 is CASSFIAGGSRPYNEQFF. The CDR3 nucleotides read TGTGCCAGCAGCTTTATAGCGGGGGGGTCTAGGCCCTACAATGAGCAGTTCTTC.

On this clonotype: A junction end diverges from the germline sequence, so it may reflect a read error. The chain links TRBV20-1 to TRBJ1-1, with unresolved D. This CDR3 region has 16 residues. Germline V lookup: CDR1 DFQATT, CDR2 SNEGSKA (reference sequence). CDR3 amino acids: CRARDPRERKYTEAFF. In DNA, the CDR3 is TGCCGTGCTAGAGACCCCCGGGAGAGGAAGTACACTGAAGCTTTCTTT.

This clonotype has at least ten counts. This chain links TRBV6-1 with TRBJ1-2; no clear D. Looked up from germline, CDR1 is MNHNS and CDR2 is SASEGT. The CDR3 loop spans 13 amino acids. V shed 1 base and J shed 1 base, with 4 bases lying between them. CDR3 amino acids: CASSEGSNYGYTF. The CDR3 DNA is TGTGCCAGCAGTGAAGGGAGTAACTATGGCTACACCTTC.

With respect to this clonotype: Since a much larger clone is just one base distant, this may be a read error. V and J are TRBV4-2 and TRBJ1-1; possibly TRBD1 for D (5 bases). Trimming took 0 bases from V and 1 from J, leaving 12 bases between them. The germline gives CDR1 LGHNA, CDR2 YNFKEQ. This CDR3 is 16 amino acids long. The CDR3 loop reads CASSQEGRGGNTEAFF. DNA for the CDR3: TGTGCCAGCAGCCAAGAGGGTAGGGGAGGGAACACTGAAGCTTTCTTT.

V gene TRBV4-1 combines with J gene TRBJ2-1; no reliable D call. With 0 bases removed from V and 10 bases from J, the gap between germline ends came to 10 bases. The CDR3 is 13 residues long. Germline assignment: CDR1 MGHRA and CDR2 YSYEKL. The CDR3 nucleotides are TGCGCCAGCAGCCAAGATCCGTTCCGGGAGCAGTTCTTC. Translation: CASSQDPFREQFF.

There are many counts of this clonotype. V usage is TRBV20-1 and J usage is TRBJ1-2; D unclear. Germline-derived CDR1 and CDR2 are DFQATT and SNEGSKA (reference sequence). The CDR3 runs to 10 residues. Between the trimmed V and J ends, which lost 3 bases and 8 bases, there was a span of 7 bases. The chain's CDR3 is CSASEGGYTF. The CDR3 DNA sequence: TGCAGTGCTAGTGAAGGGGGCTACACCTTC.

This clonotype has ten or more counts. This rearrangement joins TRBV5-1 to TRBJ2-7, with unresolved D. Looked up from germline, CDR1 is SGHRS and CDR2 is YFSETQ. This CDR3 has 13 residues. Trimming pared 0 bases from V and 3 bases from J, leaving 7 bases between. The CDR3 loop is CASSLDSYYEQYF. The CDR3 nucleotides are TGCGCCAGCAGCTTGGACAGCTACTACGAGCAGTACTTC.

This clonotype was seen a handful of times. The gene calls are TRBV12-3 or TRBV12-4 and TRBJ1-5; D is possibly TRBD1 (5 bases). This CDR3 comprises 17 residues. Trimming took off 0 bases at V and 2 bases at J, with 14 bases between the two ends. In DNA, the CDR3 is TGTGCCAGCAGTTTAGCGCGTGGGGGACCGGGCAATCAGCCCCAGCATTTT. It codes for CASSLARGGPGNQPQHF.

This clonotype has more than one count but fewer than ten. V is TRBV4-1 and J is TRBJ2-3; tentatively, D is TRBD2 (5 bases). There are 16 residues in the CDR3. The germline V gene has CDR1 MGHRA and CDR2 YSYEKL. Trimming removed 0 bases at V and 1 base at J, with 11 bases between. In nucleotides, the CDR3 is TGCGCCAGCAGCCAAGATAGAGGGAGTGGCACAGATACGCAGTATTTT. Protein sequence: CASSQDRGSGTDTQYF.

Ten or more counts support this clonotype. CDR3: CAWTRGGKSYNEQFF. The CDR3 DNA follows: TGTGCCTGGACTAGGGGAGGGAAGTCCTACAATGAGCAGTTCTTC. The gene calls are TRBV30 and TRBJ2-1; the match to TRBD2 covers 7 bases. In germline, CDR1 is GTSNPN, CDR2 SVGIG (reference sequence). Trimming cost V 4 bases and J 1 base; bases outside gene matches: 7. This CDR3 spans 15 amino acids.

This clonotype was seen repeatedly, ten times or more. The chain has TRBV30 and TRBJ2-7; D is ambiguous. This CDR3 spans 12 amino acids. Germline V gives CDR1 GTSNPN, CDR2 SVGIG (reference sequence). V gave up 1 base and J gave up 3 bases, with 7 bases separating them. CDR3 coding DNA: TGTGCCTGGAGTGAGACCGGCTACGAGCAGTACTTC. It codes for CAWSETGYEQYF.

This chain joins TRBV20-1 and TRBJ1-3, with D perhaps matching TRBD1 (5 bases). Trimming took off 7 bases at V and 7 bases at J, with 17 bases between the two ends. Per the germline V gene, CDR1 is DFQATT and CDR2 is SNEGSKA (reference sequence). The CDR3 sequence is 13 residues long. The CDR3 loop reads CSVKSGGRNTIYF. Here the CDR3 DNA reads TGCAGTGTAAAAAGCGGGGGACGGAACACCATATATTTT.

This clonotype was counted a few times. This chain joins TRBV20-1 and TRBJ1-3; no clear D. Trimming removed 2 bases at V and 3 bases at J, with 14 bases between. CDR3 size: 15 residues. Germline V lookup: CDR1 DFQATT, CDR2 SNEGSKA (reference sequence). This CDR3 is CSARPPGGYGNTIYF. The CDR3 DNA sequence: TGCAGTGCTAGACCACCCGGAGGTTATGGAAACACCATATATTTT.

This clonotype appeared many times. The rearrangement joins TRBV6-1 to TRBJ1-1, with a possible D match to TRBD1 (5 bases). In germline, CDR1 is MNHNS, CDR2 SASEGT. The V and J ends lost 10 bases and 1 base respectively, with 16 bases between them. This CDR3 is 14 amino acids long. CDR3 DNA sequence: TGTGCCACACGACGGGGGGTGGGGAACACTGAAGCTTTCTTT. As protein: CATRRGVGNTEAFF.

This clonotype was seen a handful of times. CDR3 in amino acids: CAIGADYEQYF. Written as DNA, the CDR3 is TGTGCCATCGGGGCTGATTACGAGCAGTACTTC. This chain links TRBV10-3 with TRBJ2-7; D may be TRBD1 (5 bases). The V end lost 8 bases, the J end lost 4 bases, and 9 bases lay between the germline ends. The CDR3 is 11 residues long. CDR1 ENHRY and CDR2 SYGVKD come from the germline V gene.

V and J are TRBV7-2 and TRBJ2-5; D ambiguous. Germline V gene sequence: CDR1 SGHTA, CDR2 FQGNSA. The length of the CDR3 is 12 residues. V was cut by 5 bases and J by 5 bases, with 9 bases left in between. The chain's CDR3 is CASSPRSETQYF. CDR3 DNA sequence: TGTGCCAGCAGCCCTAGATCGGAGACCCAGTACTTC.

This clonotype was recorded at least ten times. The chain uses TRBV19 and TRBJ2-1; TRBD2 matches 7 bases. Germline CDR1 reads LNHDA; CDR2 reads SQIVND (reference sequence). CDR3 size: 15 residues. The J segment lost 4 bases and the V segment lost 1 base, leaving 4 bases of the junction unmatched. The CDR3 is CASSIGGAGYNEQFF. The CDR3 DNA reads TGTGCCAGTAGTATAGGGGGAGCGGGGTACAATGAGCAGTTCTTC.

This clonotype was found many times. The rearrangement joins TRBV25-1 to TRBJ2-5; D is ambiguous. Trimming took 1 base from V and 5 from J, leaving 14 bases between them. CDR1 is MGHDK and CDR2 is SYGVNS in the germline V gene. The CDR3 runs 15 residues. The chain's CDR3 is CASSEFKRVGETQYF. The CDR3 nucleotides read TGTGCCAGCAGTGAATTTAAGCGAGTGGGGGAGACCCAGTACTTC.

Comment on this clonotype: A much larger clone lies a single base off, so this may be a read error. V gene TRBV6-1 combines with J gene TRBJ2-1; 7 nucleotides align to TRBD2. From germline, CDR1 is MNHNS and CDR2 SASEGT. There are 16 residues in the CDR3. J gave up 7 bases and V 4 bases, and 13 bases lay outside the gene matches. DNA of the CDR3: TGTGCCAGCAGTGTTTCTGGCGGGAGAGGATCGAATGAGCAGTTCTTC. The encoded protein is CASSVSGGRGSNEQFF.

This clonotype was seen only a few times. The chain is built from TRBV12-3 or TRBV12-4 and TRBJ2-7; D not certain. V was shortened by 5 bases and J by 5 bases, with 10 bases between the two germline ends. The CDR3 has 12 amino acids. Here the CDR3 DNA reads TGTGCCAGCAGTGCCTCCGTCCACGAGCAGTACTTC. As protein: CASSASVHEQYF.

The rearrangement links TRBV10-3 to TRBJ1-6; 7 nucleotides line up with TRBD1. J lost 7 bases, V lost 7 bases, and 4 bases had no gene match. The CDR3 totals 13 residues. The V gene's germline CDR1 is ENHRY and CDR2 SYGVKD. The CDR3 nucleotides are TGTGCCATCAAACGGGACAGCAATTCACCCCTCCACTTT. It yields the protein CAIKRDSNSPLHF.

This clonotype showed up many times. The chain has TRBV28 and TRBJ2-7; the D is unclear. The germline V and J ends were trimmed by 4 bases and 4 bases, with 14 bases remaining between them. Germline V lookup: CDR1 MDHEN, CDR2 SYDVKM. The CDR3 contains 14 residues. CDR3 sequence: CASSWSPGRYEQYF. Written as DNA, the CDR3 is TGTGCCAGCAGTTGGTCTCCGGGCAGATACGAGCAGTACTTC.

This clonotype was seen more than once but under ten times. The CDR3 DNA sequence: TGTGCCAGCAGTGAGGGGTCAAAGACTGAAGCTTTCTTT. Residues: CASSEGSKTEAFF. V is TRBV6-4 and J is TRBJ1-1; D remains unclear. CDR1 is MRHNA, CDR2 SNTAGT, per germline. The CDR3 has 13 amino acids. With 3 bases removed from V and 5 bases from J, the gap between germline ends came to 10 bases.

This clonotype was recorded at least ten times. This chain uses TRBV20-1 with TRBJ1-2; D gene ambiguous. V was trimmed by 1 base and J by 4 bases, leaving 7 bases between them. Looked up from germline, CDR1 is DFQATT and CDR2 is SNEGSKA (reference sequence). The CDR3 sequence is 12 residues long. The CDR3 sequence: CSARVGFYGYTF. Here the CDR3 DNA reads TGCAGTGCTAGAGTGGGGTTCTATGGCTACACCTTC.

This clonotype came up a few times. The genes are TRBV7-9 and TRBJ2-1, with 14 bases aligning to TRBD2. The CDR3 is 17 amino acids. Per germline, CDR1 SEHNR and CDR2 FQNEAQ (reference sequence). V lost 5 bases, J lost 4 bases, and 7 bases stayed unmatched. CDR3 DNA sequence: TGTGCCAGCAGCCAAAGACTAGCGGGGGGGCGTTACAATGAGCAGTTCTTC. Amino acids: CASSQRLAGGRYNEQFF.